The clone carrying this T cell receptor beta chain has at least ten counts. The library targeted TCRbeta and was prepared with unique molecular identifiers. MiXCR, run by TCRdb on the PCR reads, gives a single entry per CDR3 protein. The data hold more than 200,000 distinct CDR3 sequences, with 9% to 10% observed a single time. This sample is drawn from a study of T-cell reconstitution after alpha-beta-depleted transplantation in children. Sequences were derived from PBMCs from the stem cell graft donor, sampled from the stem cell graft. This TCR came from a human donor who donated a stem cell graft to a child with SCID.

The DNA for the CDR3 is TGCAGCGTTGAGGGGGACAGGGCTAATGAGCAGTTCTTC. Its protein product is CSVEGDRANEQFF. The chain recombines TRBV29-1 with TRBJ2-1; TRBD1 aligns across 9 bases. Germline CDR1 is SQVTM and CDR2 is ANQGSEA. CDR3 length: 13 residues. Trimming cost V 3 bases and J 7 bases; bases outside gene matches: 4.